Each of the 32 T cell receptor beta chains below was sequenced from the same sample in a study of T cell repertoires in aging, cancer and after chemotherapy. A mixed TRB-A/B primer pool amplified rearranged TRB by multiplex touch-down PCR. TCRdb reprocessed the multiplex PCR reads via MiXCR and lists one record per CDR3 protein. The sample gives several thousand distinct CDR3 sequences, around 33% of which show up once; 15% to 20% is in the top ten. Amplification of TCR beta used genomic DNA extracted from peripheral blood. Specimen: blood. These receptor sequences come from a human donor with a blood cancer. The donor label of this sample is uncertain.

Only a few counts were recorded for this clonotype. The V call is TRBV5-4, the J call TRBJ1-2; tentatively, D is TRBD1 (6 bases). Trimming stripped 4 bases from V and 5 bases from J, with 12 bases between. Germline V lookup: CDR1 SGHNT, CDR2 YYREEE (reference sequence). The CDR3 totals 13 residues. This CDR3 reads CASSITGKYGYTF. The CDR3, as DNA: TGTGCCAGCAGCATTACAGGGAAGTATGGCTACACCTTC.

CDR3 in amino acids: CASSFSMNTEAFF. DNA of the CDR3: TGTGCCAGCAGTTTCAGTATGAACACTGAAGCTTTCTTT. The rearrangement links TRBV27 to TRBJ1-1, with D unclear. The CDR3 runs to 13 residues. The V and J ends lost 3 bases and 0 bases respectively, with 5 bases between them. Per germline, CDR1 MNHEY and CDR2 SMNVEV (reference sequence).

The chain carries TRBV5-1 and TRBJ2-1; 10 bases agree with TRBD2. This CDR3 has 17 amino acids. The trim removed 4 bases at V and 3 bases at J, leaving 10 bases unmatched. Germline CDR1 reads SGHRS; CDR2 reads YFSETQ. As DNA, the CDR3 is TGCGCCAGCAGCCCAGGACTAGCGGCCAGTTTCTACAATGAGCAGTTCTTC. It translates to CASSPGLAASFYNEQFF.

The rearrangement links TRBV20-1 to TRBJ2-7, with 10 bases identical to TRBD2. Trimming took 6 bases from V and 5 from J; bases not matched to a gene: 13. Germline V CDR1 and CDR2: DFQATT, SNEGSKA (reference sequence). This CDR3 has 15 amino acids. DNA for the CDR3: TGCAGTGCCAAGAGGCCGGGACTAGCGTACAACGAGCAGTACTTC. Its translation: CSAKRPGLAYNEQYF.

The chain is built from TRBV6-1 and TRBJ1-6, with 7 bases matching TRBD1. CDR3 size: 16 residues. J gave up 7 bases and V 5 bases, and 11 bases lay outside the gene matches. Germline V gene sequence: CDR1 MNHNS, CDR2 SASEGT. The CDR3 DNA reads as TGTGCCAGCAGTTCAAAACTGACAGGGCGGAATTCACCCCTCCACTTT. This gives the protein CASSSKLTGRNSPLHF.

V and J are TRBV7-9 and TRBJ2-7; D is possibly TRBD2 (5 bases). V dropped 4 bases and J dropped 6 bases, with 16 bases sitting between them. Germline V lookup: CDR1 SEHNR, CDR2 FQNEAQ (reference sequence). This CDR3 is 14 amino acids long. CDR3 DNA sequence: TGTGCCAGCAGCTCCCTCAATGACTACGGCGAGCAGTACTTC. Its translation is CASSSLNDYGEQYF.

The V call is TRBV20-1, the J call TRBJ2-3; 11 bases fit TRBD2. V lost 0 bases, J lost 5 bases, and 7 bases stayed unmatched. This CDR3 comprises 16 residues. In germline, CDR1 is DFQATT, CDR2 SNEGSKA (reference sequence). CDR3 amino acids: CSAREGTSGSKDTQYF. DNA for the CDR3: TGCAGTGCTAGAGAGGGTACTAGCGGGAGTAAAGATACGCAGTATTTT.

This clonotype is medium-sized (0.01 to 0.1%). The rearrangement links TRBV6-1 to TRBJ1-2; D uncertain. Trimming shortened V by 7 bases and J by 0 bases, and 9 bases separated the two germline ends. Germline V CDR1 and CDR2: MNHNS, SASEGT. The CDR3 contains 13 residues. The CDR3 region has the DNA TGTGCCAGCACAGATACCCCTAACTATGGCTACACCTTC. Its translation is CASTDTPNYGYTF.

The genes are TRBV27 and TRBJ1-5; the match to TRBD1 covers 8 bases. The CDR3 consists of 15 residues. V shed 6 bases, J shed 7 bases, and the junction held 11 bases outside the gene matches. Germline loops: CDR1 MNHEY, CDR2 SMNVEV (reference sequence). This CDR3 is CASSPGQGLWQPQHF. The CDR3 DNA sequence: TGTGCCAGCAGCCCTGGACAGGGTCTTTGGCAGCCCCAGCATTTT.

By sample fraction, this clonotype is medium-sized. The chain uses TRBV5-4 and TRBJ2-7; D uncertain. The V end was cut by 0 bases, the J end by 3 bases, with 4 bases between. CDR3 length: 12 amino acids. The germline V gene has CDR1 SGHNT and CDR2 YYREEE (reference sequence). The CDR3, as DNA: TGTGCCAGCAGCTTGGGACTCTACGAGCAGTACTTC. Residues: CASSLGLYEQYF.

This clonotype was seen a handful of times. The V call is TRBV12-3 or TRBV12-4, the J call TRBJ2-2, with 7 bases aligning to TRBD1. The CDR3 consists of 17 residues. J was trimmed by 0 bases and V by 6 bases; bases with no gene match: 10. CDR3 sequence reads: CASSPLRDRPNTGELFF. In nucleotides, the CDR3 is TGTGCCAGCAGCCCCCTACGGGACAGACCGAACACCGGGGAGCTGTTTTTT.

This clonotype was seen a few times. The genes are TRBV12-3 or TRBV12-4 and TRBJ2-7; no reliable D call. This CDR3 region has 17 residues. For the CDR3, the DNA is TGTGCTAGTGGTCCCTTGTCTCCCGCGAGTAGGTCCTACGAGCAGTACTTC. It codes for CASGPLSPASRSYEQYF.

The J gene is TRBJ2-2, the V gene TRBV15; 12 bases align to TRBD2. Germline V gene sequence: CDR1 LNHNV, CDR2 YYDKDF (reference sequence). Unmatched junction bases numbered 13, after V lost 4 bases and J lost 4 bases. The CDR3 extends over 19 amino acids. The CDR3 loop reads CATSTTRGLAGLGTGELFF. CDR3 DNA sequence: TGTGCCACCAGCACCACAAGAGGACTAGCGGGATTAGGCACCGGGGAGCTGTTTTTT.

This chain connects TRBV5-6 to TRBJ2-7; tentatively, D is TRBD1 (7 bases). The V gene's germline CDR1 is SGHDT and CDR2 YYEEEE. The CDR3 length is 19 residues. V was clipped by 3 bases and J by 6 bases, with 31 bases between them. The CDR3 bases are TGTGCCAGCAGCTCGCCCAGGGGCGGATGGCCCGCAGGGGGAGGCGAGCAGTACTTC. Translated: CASSSPRGGWPAGGGEQYF.

This clonotype was observed a handful of times. The J gene is TRBJ1-5, the V gene TRBV15; D unclear. V was cut by 0 bases and J by 7 bases, with 10 bases left in between. Germline V gives CDR1 LNHNV, CDR2 YYDKDF (reference sequence). CDR3 length: 14 amino acids. This CDR3 reads CATSRDPSPQPQHF. CDR3 nucleotides: TGTGCCACCAGCAGAGACCCCAGTCCGCAGCCCCAGCATTTT. The full variable domain, rest sourced from reference TRBV15 and TRBJ1-5, is DAMVIQNPRYQVTQFGKPVTLSCSQTLNHNVMYWYQQKSSQAPKLLFHYYDKDFNNEADTPDNFQSRRPNTSFCFLDIRSPGLGDTAMYLCATSRDPSPQPQHFGDGTRLSIL.

This clonotype appeared a single time. The CDR3 DNA reads TGTGCCAGCAGTCAATCCGGCTACTACAATGAGCAGTTCTTC. Translation gives CASSQSGYYNEQFF. The chain has TRBV6-5 and TRBJ2-1; D is ambiguous. Germline V CDR1 and CDR2: MNHEY, SVGAGI. The ends were cut back, 5 bases at V and 3 bases at J, with 11 bases in the middle. The length of the CDR3 is 14 residues.

V gene TRBV5-4 combines with J gene TRBJ2-3; maybe TRBD1 (6 bases). This CDR3 spans 13 amino acids. With 4 bases removed from V and 6 bases from J, the gap between germline ends came to 12 bases. Germline CDR1 SGHNT, CDR2 YYREEE (reference sequence). The CDR3 DNA reads as TGTGCCAGCAGCGCAGGGGTTCCGGATACGCAGTATTTT. It specifies CASSAGVPDTQYF.

The rearrangement links TRBV6-2 or TRBV6-3 to TRBJ2-5; 12 bases map to TRBD2. CDR3 length equals 15 residues. V shed 7 bases, J shed 4 bases, and the junction held 7 bases outside the gene matches. Looked up from germline, CDR1 is MNHEY and CDR2 is SVGEGT. The CDR3 nucleotides are TGTGCCAGCACCCCGACTAGCGGGGGTCGAGAGACCCAGTACTTC. This encodes CASTPTSGGRETQYF.

This clonotype is medium-sized in the sample. The chain links TRBV11-3 to TRBJ2-7; TRBD2 matches 7 bases. Germline V lookup: CDR1 SGHNT, CDR2 YENEEA. The CDR3 totals 15 residues. The junction had 9 bases not matched to a gene; V was cut back by 6 bases and J by 1 base. CDR3 residues: CASRTTWGGSYEQYF. CDR3 coding DNA: TGTGCCAGCAGAACAACCTGGGGGGGATCCTACGAGCAGTACTTC.

The chain joins TRBV12-3 or TRBV12-4 to TRBJ1-1; D perhaps matches TRBD1 (6 bases). Deletions cut 4 bases from V and 0 bases from J, with 21 bases between. There are 18 residues in the CDR3. The CDR3 sequence: CASSYSRGVGGLNTEAFF. The CDR3 DNA reads TGTGCCAGCAGTTACTCCAGGGGCGTTGGGGGGCTGAACACTGAAGCTTTCTTT.

This clonotype was counted between two and nine times. This chain uses TRBV5-1 with TRBJ2-7; no clear D gene. The CDR3 spans 19 residues. Germline CDR1 reads SGHRS; CDR2 reads YFSETQ. V was cut by 0 bases and J by 4 bases, with 26 bases left in between. Written as DNA, the CDR3 is TGCGCCAGCAGCTTGGTAGTGACACGACGTACTGTAGGGTCGTACGAGCAGTACTTC. It is translated as CASSLVVTRRTVGSYEQYF.

V and J are TRBV11-1 and TRBJ2-3; TRBD1 agrees at 7 bases. From germline, CDR1 is SGHAT and CDR2 FQDESV (reference sequence). Trimming at V came to 1 base and at J to 4 bases, leaving 2 bases not matched to a gene. The CDR3 consists of 14 residues. This CDR3 is CASSLGQGPDTQYF. CDR3 nucleotides: TGTGCCAGCAGCTTAGGACAGGGACCAGATACGCAGTATTTT.

The chain links TRBV27 to TRBJ2-7; D remains ambiguous. The CDR3 spans 13 residues. Trimming stripped 2 bases from V and 3 bases from J, with 8 bases between. CDR1 and CDR2 (germline): MNHEY, SMNVEV (reference sequence). The CDR3 nucleotides are TGTGCCAGCAGTTTAGGGTACCACTACGAGCAGTACTTC. Its protein is CASSLGYHYEQYF.

In this sample, this clonotype turned up a few times. V is TRBV4-3 and J is TRBJ2-7, with TRBD2 identical over 11 bases. This CDR3 has 18 residues. CDR1 LGHNA and CDR2 YSLEER come from the germline V gene. J was trimmed by 0 bases and V by 1 base; bases with no gene match: 8. DNA for the CDR3: TGCGCCAGCAGCCAAGGTCCGGGACTAGCGGCGCGCTCCTACGAGCAGTACTTC. Translation gives CASSQGPGLAARSYEQYF.

This clonotype turned up a few times. The chain is built from TRBV6-6 and TRBJ1-2; D is undetermined. CDR1 and CDR2 from the germline V gene are MNHNY and SVGAGI (reference sequence). This CDR3 has 12 residues. Trimming removed 8 bases from V and 1 base from J, with 8 bases in between. For the CDR3, the DNA is TGTGCCAGCGACGAGAATAACTATGGCTACACCTTC. Protein sequence: CASDENNYGYTF.

By share of the sample, this clonotype is medium-sized. J is TRBJ2-1 and V is TRBV11-3; D uncertain. This CDR3 is built from 16 residues. The germline V and J ends were trimmed by 6 bases and 2 bases, with 17 bases remaining between them. Germline V gene data show CDR1 as SGHNT and CDR2 as YENEEA. The CDR3 region has the DNA TGTGCCAGCAGGGGTTCGACAACCGATACCTACAATGAGCAGTTCTTC. Protein product: CASRGSTTDTYNEQFF.

This clonotype was seen only a few times. This chain links TRBV6-2 or TRBV6-3 with TRBJ2-7; the match to TRBD1 covers 8 bases. CDR1 and CDR2 from the germline V gene are MNHEY and SVGEGT. V shed 4 bases, J shed 3 bases, and the junction held 8 bases outside the gene matches. The CDR3 extends over 15 amino acids. CDR3 DNA sequence: TGTGCCAGCAGTTCCCCGGACAGGGTGGTCTACGAGCAGTACTTC. Amino acid sequence: CASSSPDRVVYEQYF.

The chain joins TRBV5-1 to TRBJ2-3; 15 bases are a match to TRBD2. V lost 5 bases, J lost 6 bases, and 7 bases stayed unmatched. This CDR3 region has 16 residues. The germline V gene has CDR1 SGHRS and CDR2 YFSETQ. This CDR3 reads CASRPPGLAGGDTQYF. DNA for the CDR3: TGCGCCAGCAGACCTCCGGGACTAGCGGGAGGTGATACGCAGTATTTT.

The V and J genes are TRBV18 and TRBJ1-6; 7 bases line up with TRBD1. With V trimmed by 3 bases and J by 0 bases, 14 bases remained unmatched. CDR3 size: 20 residues. The germline gives CDR1 KGHSH, CDR2 LQKENI. The CDR3 spells CASSPGQFRARSSYNSPLHF. Here the CDR3 DNA reads TGTGCCAGCTCACCGGGACAGTTTAGGGCCCGAAGCTCCTATAATTCACCCCTCCACTTT.

The V and J genes are TRBV6-6 and TRBJ2-2; D remains ambiguous. Germline V lookup: CDR1 MNHNY, CDR2 SVGAGI (reference sequence). The CDR3 extends over 14 amino acids. Trimming cost V 5 bases and J 6 bases, with 13 bases left between them. In DNA, the CDR3 is TGTGCCAGCAGTCCTCCGGTGGTGGCCGGGGAGCTGTTTTTT. Translation gives CASSPPVVAGELFF.

By sample fraction, this clonotype is medium-sized. The chain uses TRBV10-3 and TRBJ1-4; no firm D call. CDR1 and CDR2 (germline): ENHRY, SYGVKD. The CDR3 totals 12 residues. With 4 bases removed from V and 3 bases from J, the gap between germline ends came to 3 bases. In nucleotides, the CDR3 is TGTGCCATCAGTGGTTCTAATGAAAAACTGTTTTTT. Protein: CAISGSNEKLFF.

The V gene is TRBV20-1, the J gene TRBJ2-1; 9 nucleotides line up with TRBD2. Germline CDR1 is DFQATT and CDR2 is SNEGSKA (reference sequence). Germline trimming cut 3 bases from V and 10 bases from J; bases unmatched to any gene: 13. CDR3 size: 15 residues. The CDR3 loop is CSARSVAGEFREQFF. CDR3 DNA sequence: TGCAGTGCTAGGTCCGTAGCGGGAGAGTTCCGCGAGCAGTTCTTC.